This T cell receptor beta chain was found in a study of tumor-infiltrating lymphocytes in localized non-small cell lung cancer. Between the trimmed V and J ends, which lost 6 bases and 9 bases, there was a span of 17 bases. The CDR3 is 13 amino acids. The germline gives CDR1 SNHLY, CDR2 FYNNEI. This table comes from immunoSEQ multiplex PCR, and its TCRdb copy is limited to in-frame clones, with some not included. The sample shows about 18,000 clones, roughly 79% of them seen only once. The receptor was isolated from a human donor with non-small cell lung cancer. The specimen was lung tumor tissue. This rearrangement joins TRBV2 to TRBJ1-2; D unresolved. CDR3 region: CASSDSLGRSYTF. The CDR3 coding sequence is TGTGCCAGCAGCGACTCCTTAGGACGTAGCTACACCTTC.